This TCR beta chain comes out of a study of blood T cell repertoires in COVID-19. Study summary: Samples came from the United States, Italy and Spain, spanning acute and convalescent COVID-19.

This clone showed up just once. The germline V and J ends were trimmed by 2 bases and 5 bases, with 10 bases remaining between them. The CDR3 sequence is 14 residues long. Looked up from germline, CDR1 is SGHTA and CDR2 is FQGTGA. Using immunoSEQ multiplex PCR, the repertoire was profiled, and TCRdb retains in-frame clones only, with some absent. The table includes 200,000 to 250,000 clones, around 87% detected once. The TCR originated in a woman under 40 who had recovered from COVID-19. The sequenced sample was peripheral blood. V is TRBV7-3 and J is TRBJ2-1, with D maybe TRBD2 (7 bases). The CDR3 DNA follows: TGTGCCAGCAGCTTAGCGGGGGCTAACAATGAGCAGTTCTTC. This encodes CASSLAGANNEQFF.